This T cell receptor (beta chain) was found in a study of cytomegalovirus exposure and HLA in healthy donors. Study results and limitations: Prior analysis indicated that the majority of TCR beta V segments exhibited productivity approximately 87% or approximately 30% of the time. The authors excluded some V segments, including TRBV6-2 and TRBV6-3, as indistinguishable. The HLA-A and HLA-B alleles of most subjects were reportedly predicted accurately from TCR beta sequences. TCR beta chain V- and J-gene trimming was linked, in a later analysis, to a missense variant in DCLRE1C.

Remarks on this clone: Its antigen is unidentified.

PCR was performed using 60 Vbeta and 13 Jbeta primers. Sequencing was performed with immunoSEQ multiplex PCR; in TCRdb, only in-frame clones are kept and a portion is missing. Of approximately 160,000 clones listed, roughly 79% are singletons. Trimming left V 2 bases short and J 3 bases short, with 13 bases between. Looked up from germline, CDR1 is SNHLY and CDR2 is FYNNEI. The CDR3 sequence is 15 residues long. Sequencing was carried out using PBMCs. This chain links TRBV2 with TRBJ1-2, with D possibly TRBD1 on 5 matching bases. The TCR sequence derives from a male donor in good health and CMV-seronegative. The CDR3 DNA is TGTGCCAGCAGTGAATTCCCGGACACCTACTATGGCTACACCTTC. Its translation is CASSEFPDTYYGYTF. Together with reference TRBV2 and TRBJ1-2, the CDR3 gives the full variable domain: EPEVTQTPSHQVTQMGQEVILRCVPISNHLYFYWYRQILGQKVEFLVSFYNNEISEKSEIFDDQFSVERPDGSNFTLKIRSTKLEDSAMYFCASSEFPDTYYGYTFGSGTRLTVV.